This T cell receptor beta chain was profiled in a study of response to subunit inactivated influenza vaccine. The study's findings and limits: The authors suggested that every seasonal influenza vaccination recruits few new T cells.

A note on this clonotype: No antigen is known for it.

With 4 bases removed from V and 3 bases from J, the gap between germline ends came to 16 bases. From germline, CDR1 is SNHLY and CDR2 FYNNEI. The CDR3 loop spans 15 amino acids. TCRdb analysed the RT-PCR reads with MiXCR anew, one entry per CDR3 protein. This sample has approximately 480,000 distinct CDR3 sequences, with about a tenth found just once. V gene TRBV2 combines with J gene TRBJ2-7; possibly TRBD2 for D (6 bases). The sequence derives from a man in his forties or fifties who received an inactivated influenza vaccine. Specimen: PBMCs from blood, collected 45 days after vaccination. The CDR3 DNA reads TGTGCCAGCAGTGTCGGGCGGGACCTGTTCTACGAGCAGTACTTC. Protein: CASSVGRDLFYEQYF. Full variable domain (missing parts from reference TRBV2 and TRBJ2-7): EPEVTQTPSHQVTQMGQEVILRCVPISNHLYFYWYRQILGQKVEFLVSFYNNEISEKSEIFDDQFSVERPDGSNFTLKIRSTKLEDSAMYFCASSVGRDLFYEQYFGPGTRLTVT.